This TCR beta chain was sequenced for a study of human versus mouse CDR3 diversity and MHC coevolution. Study findings and constraints: Among all groups, most of the three human donors showed least clonal inequality.

Assay: immunoSEQ multiplex PCR; the TCRdb copy retains only in-frame clones and omits some. The repertoire holds about 81,000 clones, about 93% seen once, with approximately 1.4% in the top ten. This clone showed up just once. What it binds is not known. V dropped 7 bases and J dropped 1; count of bases not matched to a gene: 5. From germline, CDR1 is MNHEY and CDR2 SVGAGI. This CDR3 is built from 15 residues. Naive CD4 T cells, CD45RO-negative and CD62L-positive, were flow-sorted from PBMCs. V usage is TRBV6-5 and J usage is TRBJ2-7; 12 bases are shared with TRBD1. Sequences were obtained from naive CD4+ T cells from blood. Subset defined: CD45RO-negative CD62L-positive naive CD4 T cells. The receptor was isolated from a person aged 30-69 years in good health. This CDR3 reads CASTKGQGASYEQYF. CDR3 in DNA: TGTGCCAGCACCAAGGGACAGGGGGCATCCTACGAGCAGTACTTC.